This TCR beta chain was sequenced during a study of blood T cell repertoires in COVID-19. With 6 bases removed from V and 4 bases from J, the gap between germline ends came to 23 bases. Looked up from germline, CDR1 is PRHDT and CDR2 is FYEKMQ (reference sequence). The CDR3 sequence is 17 residues long. As handled by the study authors: Reference gene primer amplification gave nucleated cell count estimates. Libraries were prepared by immunoSEQ multiplex PCR; TCRdb keeps only in-frame clonotypes and omits some of them. Clonal size and the V and J genes are those of that table, whereas D and trimming came from the DNA. The sample shows hundreds of thousands of clones, around 87% of them seen only once.

The sample was peripheral blood. The TCR originated in a woman in her forties or fifties who had recovered from COVID-19. The chain links TRBV13 to TRBJ2-3; tentatively, D is TRBD1 (6 bases). CDR3 amino acids: CASSRKRTATPADTQYF. The CDR3 bases are TGTGCCAGCAGTCGAAAGCGGACAGCGACGCCCGCAGATACGCAGTATTTT.